A single sample gave rise to the 2 T cell receptor beta chains below, sequenced in a study of blood T cell repertoires in COVID-19. Clones were sequenced by immunoSEQ multiplex PCR, and TCRdb holds only the in-frame ones, with some missing. Of about 140,000 clones in the sample, about 77% were seen once. What was sequenced was peripheral blood. Receptors originate from a woman aged 45-60 years with active or convalescent COVID-19.

The rearrangement links TRBV3-1 (or the pseudogene TRBV3-2) to TRBJ1-2; D is perhaps TRBD1 (6 bases). The V end lost 3 bases, the J end lost 7 bases, and 9 bases lay between the germline ends. Germline loops: CDR1 LGHDT, CDR2 YNNKEL (reference sequence). There are 12 residues in the CDR3. The CDR3 region is CASSHTGSGYTF. The CDR3 nucleotides read TGTGCCAGCAGCCATACAGGGTCTGGCTACACCTTC.

The chain joins TRBV6-5 to TRBJ1-2, with a tentative D call TRBD1 (5 bases). The CDR3 has 11 amino acids. Trimming stripped 7 bases from V and 7 bases from J, with 10 bases between. CDR1 and CDR2 (germline): MNHEY, SVGAGI. The chain's CDR3 is CASMEGIGYTF. CDR3 DNA: TGTGCCAGCATGGAGGGGATTGGCTACACCTTC.